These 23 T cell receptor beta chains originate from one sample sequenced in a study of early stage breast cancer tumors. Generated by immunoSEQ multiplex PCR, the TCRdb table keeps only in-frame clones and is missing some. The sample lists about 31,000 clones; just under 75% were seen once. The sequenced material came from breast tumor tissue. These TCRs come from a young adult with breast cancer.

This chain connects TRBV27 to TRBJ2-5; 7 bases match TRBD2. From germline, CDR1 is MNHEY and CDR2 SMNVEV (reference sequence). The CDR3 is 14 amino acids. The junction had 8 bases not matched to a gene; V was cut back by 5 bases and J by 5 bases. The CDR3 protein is CASSPGLVRETQYF. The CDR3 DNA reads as TGTGCCAGCAGTCCTGGACTAGTCCGGGAGACCCAGTACTTC.

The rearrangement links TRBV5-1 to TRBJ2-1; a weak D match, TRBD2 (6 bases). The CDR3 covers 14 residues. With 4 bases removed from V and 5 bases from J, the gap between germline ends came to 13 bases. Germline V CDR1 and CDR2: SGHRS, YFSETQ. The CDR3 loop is CASSPEGTDNEQFF. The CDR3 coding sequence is TGCGCCAGCAGCCCGGAGGGTACAGACAATGAGCAGTTCTTC.

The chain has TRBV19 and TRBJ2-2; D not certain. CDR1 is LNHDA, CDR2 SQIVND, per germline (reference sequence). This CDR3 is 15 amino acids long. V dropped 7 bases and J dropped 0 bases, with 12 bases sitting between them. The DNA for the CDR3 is TGTGCCAGTATCCTGGCCCATACGAACACCGGGGAGCTGTTTTTT. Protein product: CASILAHTNTGELFF.

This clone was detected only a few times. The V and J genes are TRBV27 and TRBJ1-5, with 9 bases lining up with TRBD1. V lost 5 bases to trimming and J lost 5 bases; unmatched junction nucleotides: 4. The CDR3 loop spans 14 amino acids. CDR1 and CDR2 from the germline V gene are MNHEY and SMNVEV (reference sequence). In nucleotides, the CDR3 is TGTGCCAGCAGTGCGGACAGGGGATATCAGCCCCAGCATTTT. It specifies CASSADRGYQPQHF.

In DNA form, the CDR3 reads TGTGCCAGCAGTTACGAAGTGGGAAATGAGCAGTTCTTC. Translated, it gives CASSYEVGNEQFF. The V call is TRBV6-5, the J call TRBJ2-1; D is uncertain. Germline V lookup: CDR1 MNHEY, CDR2 SVGAGI. V lost 2 bases to trimming and J lost 7 bases, with 9 bases between them. The CDR3 has 13 residues.

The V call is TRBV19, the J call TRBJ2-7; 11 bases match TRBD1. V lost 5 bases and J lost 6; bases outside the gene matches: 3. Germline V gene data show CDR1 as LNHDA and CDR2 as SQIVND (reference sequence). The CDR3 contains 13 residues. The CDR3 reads CASSPDRGREQYF. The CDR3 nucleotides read TGTGCCAGTAGTCCGGACAGGGGGCGCGAGCAGTACTTC.

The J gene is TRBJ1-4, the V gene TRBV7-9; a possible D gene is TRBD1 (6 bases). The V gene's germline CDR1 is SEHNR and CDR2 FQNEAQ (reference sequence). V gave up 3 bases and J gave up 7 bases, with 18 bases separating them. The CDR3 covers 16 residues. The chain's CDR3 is CASSFVQWGASEKLFF. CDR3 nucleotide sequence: TGTGCCAGCAGCTTTGTACAGTGGGGGGCGAGTGAAAAACTGTTTTTT.

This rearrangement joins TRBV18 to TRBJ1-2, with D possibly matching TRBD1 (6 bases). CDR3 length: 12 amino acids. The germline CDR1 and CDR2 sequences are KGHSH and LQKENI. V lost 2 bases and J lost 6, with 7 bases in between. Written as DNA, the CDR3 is TGTGCCAGCTCACCATGGGACAATGGCTACACCTTC. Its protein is CASSPWDNGYTF.

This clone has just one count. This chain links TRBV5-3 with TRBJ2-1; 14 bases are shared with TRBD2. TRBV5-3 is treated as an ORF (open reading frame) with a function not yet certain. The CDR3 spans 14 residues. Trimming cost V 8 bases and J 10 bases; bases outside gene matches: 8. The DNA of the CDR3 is TGTGCCAGCCGTCCGGGGACTAGCGGGGGCGAGCAGTTCTTC. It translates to CASRPGTSGGEQFF.

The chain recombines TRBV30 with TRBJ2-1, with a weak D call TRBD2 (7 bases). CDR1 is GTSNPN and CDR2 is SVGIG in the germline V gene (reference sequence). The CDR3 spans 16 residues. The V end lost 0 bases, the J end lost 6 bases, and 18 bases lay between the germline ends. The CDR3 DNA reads TGTGCCTGGAGTGTAGGGGGGGAGGGTATCGGCAATGAGCAGTTCTTC. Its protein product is CAWSVGGEGIGNEQFF.

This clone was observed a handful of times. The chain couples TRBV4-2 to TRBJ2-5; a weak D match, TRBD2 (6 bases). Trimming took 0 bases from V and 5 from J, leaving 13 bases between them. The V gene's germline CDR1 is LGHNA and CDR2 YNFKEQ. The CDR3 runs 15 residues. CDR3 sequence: CASSQDRERAETQYF. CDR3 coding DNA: TGTGCCAGCAGCCAAGACCGGGAGAGGGCGGAGACCCAGTACTTC.

The CDR3 here is CASSLAGLSTDTQYF. The CDR3 nucleotides read TGTGCCAGCAGCTTAGCGGGACTGAGCACAGATACGCAGTATTTT. The rearrangement uses TRBV7-2 and TRBJ2-3; perhaps TRBD2 as D (6 bases). V dropped 0 bases and J dropped 0 bases, with 7 bases sitting between them. Germline V lookup: CDR1 SGHTA, CDR2 FQGNSA. The CDR3 contains 15 residues. Looking up the rest from reference TRBV7-2 and TRBJ2-3 gives the full variable domain: GAGVSQSPSNKVTEKGKDVELRCDPISGHTALYWYRQSLGQGLEFLIYFQGNSAPDKSGLPSDRFSAERTGGSVSTLTIQRTQQEDSAVYLCASSLAGLSTDTQYFGPGTRLTVL.

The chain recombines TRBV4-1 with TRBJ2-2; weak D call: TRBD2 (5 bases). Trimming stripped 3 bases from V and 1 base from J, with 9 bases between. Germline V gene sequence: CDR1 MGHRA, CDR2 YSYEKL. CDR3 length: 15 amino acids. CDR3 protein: CASSQPSRNTGELFF. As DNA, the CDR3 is TGCGCCAGCAGCCAGCCTAGCAGGAACACCGGGGAGCTGTTTTTT.

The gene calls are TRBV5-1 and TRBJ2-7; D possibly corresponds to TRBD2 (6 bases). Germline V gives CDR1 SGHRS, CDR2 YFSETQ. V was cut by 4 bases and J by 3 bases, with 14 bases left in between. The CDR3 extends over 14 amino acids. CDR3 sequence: CASSGGPGLYEQYF. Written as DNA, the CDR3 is TGCGCCAGCAGCGGCGGTCCGGGACTCTACGAGCAGTACTTC.

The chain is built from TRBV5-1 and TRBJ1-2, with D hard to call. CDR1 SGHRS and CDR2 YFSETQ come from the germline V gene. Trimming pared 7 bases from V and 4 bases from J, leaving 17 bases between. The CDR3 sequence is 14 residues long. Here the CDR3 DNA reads TGCGCCAGCTATGACATGCGATCGGGCTATGGCTACACCTTC. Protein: CASYDMRSGYGYTF.

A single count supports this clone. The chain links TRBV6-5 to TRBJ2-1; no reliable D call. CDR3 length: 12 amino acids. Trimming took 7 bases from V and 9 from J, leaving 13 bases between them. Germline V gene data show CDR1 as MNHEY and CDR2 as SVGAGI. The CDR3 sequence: CASTNRPSEQFF. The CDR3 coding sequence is TGTGCCAGCACTAACCGTCCCAGTGAGCAGTTCTTC.

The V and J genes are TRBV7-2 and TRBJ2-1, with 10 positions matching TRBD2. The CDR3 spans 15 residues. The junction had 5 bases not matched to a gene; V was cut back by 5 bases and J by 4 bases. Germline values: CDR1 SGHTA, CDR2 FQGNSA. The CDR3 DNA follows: TGTGCCAGCAGCGCTACTAGCGGGAAATACAATGAGCAGTTCTTC. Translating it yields CASSATSGKYNEQFF.

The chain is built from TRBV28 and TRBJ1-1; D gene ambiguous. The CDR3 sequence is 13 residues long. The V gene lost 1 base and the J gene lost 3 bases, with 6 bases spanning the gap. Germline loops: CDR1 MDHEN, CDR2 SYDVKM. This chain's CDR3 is CASSLSEYTEAFF. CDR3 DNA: TGTGCCAGCAGTTTATCCGAATACACTGAAGCTTTCTTT.

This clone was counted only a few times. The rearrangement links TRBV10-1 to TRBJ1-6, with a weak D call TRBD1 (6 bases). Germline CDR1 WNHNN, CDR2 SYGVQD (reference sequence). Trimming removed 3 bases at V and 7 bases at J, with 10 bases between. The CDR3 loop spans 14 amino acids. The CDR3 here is CASSEQGWNSPLHF. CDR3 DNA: TGCGCCAGCAGTGAACAGGGCTGGAATTCACCCCTCCACTTT.

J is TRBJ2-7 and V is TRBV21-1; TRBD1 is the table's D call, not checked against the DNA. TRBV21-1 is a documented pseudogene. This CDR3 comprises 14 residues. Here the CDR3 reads CASSNPDRDYEQYF. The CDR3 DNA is TGTGCCAGCAGCAACCCGGACAGGGATTACGAGCAGTACTTC.

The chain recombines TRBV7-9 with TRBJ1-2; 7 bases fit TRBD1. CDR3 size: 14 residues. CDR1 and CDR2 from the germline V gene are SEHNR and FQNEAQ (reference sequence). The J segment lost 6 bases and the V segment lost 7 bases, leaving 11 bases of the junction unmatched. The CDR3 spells CASTLHGTDHGYTF. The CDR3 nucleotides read TGTGCCAGCACCCTACACGGGACAGATCATGGCTACACCTTC.

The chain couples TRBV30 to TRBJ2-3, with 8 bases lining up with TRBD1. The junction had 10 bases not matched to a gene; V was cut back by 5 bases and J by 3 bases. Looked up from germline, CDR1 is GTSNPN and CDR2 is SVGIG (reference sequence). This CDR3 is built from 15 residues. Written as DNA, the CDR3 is TGTGCCTGGGACCGGGACAGGAGGAGGACAGATACGCAGTATTTT. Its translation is CAWDRDRRRTDTQYF.

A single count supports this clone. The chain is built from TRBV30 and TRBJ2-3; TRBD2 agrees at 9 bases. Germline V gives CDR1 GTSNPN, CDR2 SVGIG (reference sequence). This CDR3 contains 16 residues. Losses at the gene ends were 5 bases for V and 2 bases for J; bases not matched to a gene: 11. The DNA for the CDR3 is TGTGCCTGGTCAACGGGGCGGGAGGGAATCACAGATACGCAGTATTTT. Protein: CAWSTGREGITDTQYF.